Below, 13 T cell receptor beta chains from the same sample are listed, as sequenced in a study of cytomegalovirus exposure and HLA in healthy donors. The assay was immunoSEQ multiplex PCR, and TCRdb's table has in-frame clones only and misses some. The sample lists a few hundred thousand clones; roughly 86% were seen once. Sequencing was done on a sample of PBMCs. These receptors came from a young man in good health and CMV-seronegative.

This clone was counted only a few times. The J gene is TRBJ2-2, the V gene TRBV10-3; D is possibly TRBD2 (6 bases). The V end lost 7 bases, the J end lost 6 bases, and 12 bases lay between the germline ends. CDR3 length equals 13 residues. The germline V gene encodes CDR1 ENHRY and CDR2 SYGVKD. DNA for the CDR3: TGTGCCATCACTAGGGACTTATCCGGGGAGCTGTTTTTT. It specifies CAITRDLSGELFF.

The J gene is TRBJ2-1, the V gene TRBV7-2; the match to TRBD2 covers 12 bases. J lost 9 bases, V lost 1 base, and 4 bases had no gene match. The CDR3 runs to 15 residues. Germline CDR1 reads SGHTA; CDR2 reads FQGNSA. Here the CDR3 reads CASSLELAGGPEQFF. In nucleotides, the CDR3 is TGTGCCAGCAGCTTAGAACTAGCGGGGGGACCTGAGCAGTTCTTC.

The gene calls are TRBV10-1 and TRBJ1-5, with TRBD1 matching 7 bases. The CDR3 runs to 13 residues. J gave up 4 bases and V 5 bases, and 2 bases lay outside the gene matches. CDR1 is WNHNN, CDR2 SYGVQD, per germline (reference sequence). This CDR3 is CASSQTGNQPQHF. The CDR3 coding sequence is TGCGCCAGCAGTCAGACAGGGAATCAGCCCCAGCATTTT.

The rearrangement links TRBV6-1 to TRBJ1-6, with 10 bases aligning to TRBD1. V lost 6 bases, J lost 1 base, and 0 bases stayed unmatched. CDR1 and CDR2 (germline): MNHNS, SASEGT. The CDR3 length is 15 residues. CDR3 loop: CASRDRGSYNSPLHF. The CDR3, as DNA: TGTGCCAGCAGGGACAGGGGGTCCTATAATTCACCCCTCCACTTT.

This chain connects TRBV30 to TRBJ1-1; maybe TRBD1 (5 bases). The CDR3 is 14 residues long. CDR1 is GTSNPN and CDR2 is SVGIG in the germline V gene (reference sequence). V was cut by 6 bases and J by 1 base, with 15 bases left in between. The CDR3 is CACHEGVGNTEAFF. CDR3 DNA sequence: TGTGCCTGTCATGAAGGGGTGGGGAACACTGAAGCTTTCTTT.

CDR3 sequence: CASSDFEGSKTQYF. The CDR3 region has the DNA TGTGCCAGCAGCGATTTTGAGGGTTCGAAGACCCAGTACTTC. The V call is TRBV6-1, the J call TRBJ2-5; a weak D match, TRBD2 (5 bases). The CDR3 extends over 14 amino acids. V lost 6 bases to trimming and J lost 6 bases, with 17 bases between them. Germline V lookup: CDR1 MNHNS, CDR2 SASEGT.

This clone was observed once. The chain is built from TRBV21-1 and TRBJ2-7; TRBD2 was called by the table and not checked on the DNA. TRBV21-1 is a documented pseudogene. This CDR3 contains 13 residues. The CDR3, as DNA: TGTGCCAGCAGGAGCCTAGCGGGGTACGAGCAGTACTTC. Its translation is CASRSLAGYEQYF.

J is TRBJ2-7 and V is TRBV29-1; D may be TRBD2 (5 bases). The CDR3 contains 13 residues. The V end was cut by 3 bases, the J end by 0 bases, with 9 bases between. Germline CDR1 is SQVTM and CDR2 is ANQGSEA. The CDR3 DNA follows: TGCAGCGTTGATGAGGGTAGCTCCTACGAGCAGTACTTC. Translating gives CSVDEGSSYEQYF.

The chain uses TRBV6-5 and TRBJ1-6; a weak D match, TRBD1 (5 bases). Trimming took off 1 base at V and 7 bases at J, with 11 bases between the two ends. CDR1 and CDR2 from the germline V gene are MNHEY and SVGAGI. The CDR3 runs to 15 residues. The chain's CDR3 is CASSYYREGNSPLHF. As DNA, the CDR3 is TGTGCCAGCAGTTACTATCGGGAGGGGAATTCACCCCTCCACTTT.

This clone was seen once. The chain combines TRBV2 with TRBJ1-5; no firm D call. CDR3 length: 14 residues. Germline CDR1 is SNHLY and CDR2 is FYNNEI. The germline V and J ends were trimmed by 7 bases and 0 bases, with 10 bases remaining between them. The CDR3 sequence is CASMREYSNQPQHF. CDR3 in DNA: TGTGCCAGCATGCGGGAGTATAGCAATCAGCCCCAGCATTTT.

V is TRBV6-5 and J is TRBJ2-1, with D maybe TRBD2 (7 bases). Germline lookup yields CDR1 MNHEY and CDR2 SVGAGI. V shed 2 bases and J shed 7 bases, with 15 bases lying between them. This CDR3 has 15 residues. The CDR3: CASSYMGGGLNEQFF. The CDR3 DNA is TGTGCCAGCAGTTACATGGGCGGGGGCCTAAATGAGCAGTTCTTC.

The rearrangement uses TRBV2 and TRBJ2-2; D gene uncertain. In germline, CDR1 is SNHLY, CDR2 FYNNEI. The V gene lost 4 bases and the J gene lost 0 bases, with 9 bases spanning the gap. The CDR3 runs to 15 residues. The CDR3 sequence is CASSVYRSNTGELFF. CDR3 in DNA: TGTGCCAGCAGTGTTTACAGATCGAACACCGGGGAGCTGTTTTTT.

This chain links TRBV7-8 with TRBJ1-6; 8 bases are shared with TRBD1. Germline V gene data show CDR1 as SGHVS and CDR2 as FQNEAQ. The junction had 4 bases not matched to a gene; V was cut back by 1 base and J by 2 bases. This CDR3 has 17 residues. CDR3 in amino acids: CASSLDRGKTYNSPLHF. The CDR3 bases are TGTGCCAGCAGCTTAGACAGGGGGAAGACCTATAATTCACCCCTCCACTTT.